This T cell receptor beta chain originates from a study of STAT3 mutations in large granular lymphocyte leukemia. Looking at the study overall: Over half of T-LGLL patients had one or more immunosuppressive regimens.

Each sample's TCRbeta library yielded on average roughly 41,000 productive templates. Assay used: immunoSEQ multiplex PCR; TCRdb lists only in-frame clones, some missing. The table includes 8,800 or so clones, around 90% detected once. As concerns this clone: Its antigen remains unknown.

Trimming cost V 1 base and J 1 base, with 13 bases left between them. CDR1 and CDR2 (germline): SQVTM, ANQGSEA. The CDR3 loop spans 15 amino acids. Study observations and caveats: Some patients had persisting codominant clonotypes that could mask small clones. Treatment regimens differed across patients between samplings. In T-cell large granular lymphocyte leukemia, about half of patients showed multiple immunodominant subclonotypes.

The chain joins TRBV29-1 to TRBJ1-1; D is possibly TRBD1 (5 bases). The receptor's source is a man aged 60 to 75 with T-cell large granular lymphocyte leukemia. Some clones in this sample may be carry-over from other donors' samples. Sequenced sample: peripheral blood mononuclear cells. As DNA, the CDR3 is TGCAGCGTTGAAGGGGAAGCAGGGAAGAACACTGAAGCTTTCTTT. It yields the protein CSVEGEAGKNTEAFF.